Below, 21 T cell receptor beta chains from the same sample are listed, as sequenced in a study of blood T cell repertoires in COVID-19. Libraries were prepared by immunoSEQ multiplex PCR; TCRdb keeps only in-frame clonotypes and omits some of them. Of roughly 81,000 clones listed, roughly 91% are singletons. Material for sequencing was peripheral blood. The receptors shown here come from a woman aged 45-65 years in a cohort sampled during active COVID-19.

The chain combines TRBV12-3 or TRBV12-4 with TRBJ1-4; D not resolved. Trimming shortened V by 5 bases and J by 10 bases, and 8 bases separated the two germline ends. This CDR3 is built from 11 residues. The CDR3 DNA reads as TGTGCCAGCAGTACTACCCGAAAACTGTTTTTT. Its translation is CASSTTRKLFF.

The sample holds one count of this clone. The CDR3 protein is CASSQDPSSYEQYF. CDR3 coding DNA: TGTGCCAGCAGCCAAGACCCTAGCTCGTACGAGCAGTACTTC. The chain employs TRBV14 and TRBJ2-7; possible D gene TRBD2, 5 bases. There are 14 residues in the CDR3. Between the trimmed V and J ends, which lost 0 bases and 4 bases, there was a span of 10 bases. Germline V gene lookup returns CDR1 SGHDN and CDR2 FVKESK.

The chain has TRBV11-3 and TRBJ1-1; TRBD1 is a possible D gene (6 bases). CDR3 length equals 13 residues. Germline V CDR1 and CDR2: SGHNT, YENEEA. V gave up 5 bases and J gave up 5 bases, with 12 bases separating them. The DNA of the CDR3 is TGTGCCAGCAGCCTACAGGGCGGTACTGAAGCTTTCTTT. Amino acids: CASSLQGGTEAFF.

V is TRBV6-5 and J is TRBJ2-3, with D maybe TRBD1 (5 bases). Germline V gene lookup returns CDR1 MNHEY and CDR2 SVGAGI. Trimming removed 5 bases at V and 0 bases at J, with 9 bases between. CDR3 length: 14 residues. CDR3 nucleotides: TGTGCCAGCAGTCTAGGGGCGAGCACAGATACGCAGTATTTT. Translating gives CASSLGASTDTQYF.

The rearrangement joins TRBV5-4 to TRBJ2-3; TRBD2 might be the D (5 bases). CDR3 length: 16 amino acids. CDR1 and CDR2 (germline): SGHNT, YYREEE (reference sequence). V lost 4 bases and J lost 0, with 15 bases in between. DNA of the CDR3: TGTGCCAGCAGCCCGGACTTATACTCCAGCACAGATACGCAGTATTTT. It specifies CASSPDLYSSTDTQYF. The variable domain in full, with the rest retrieved from reference TRBV5-4 and TRBJ2-3, is ETGVTQSPTHLIKTRGQQVTLRCSSQSGHNTVSWYQQALGQGPQFIFQYYREEENGRGNFPPRFSGLQFPNYSSELNVNALELDDSALYLCASSPDLYSSTDTQYFGPGTRLTVL.

The chain couples TRBV29-1 to TRBJ2-7; 9 bases map to TRBD1. Germline CDR1 SQVTM, CDR2 ANQGSEA. V was pared by 7 bases and J by 5 bases, with 9 bases of the junction left unmatched. The CDR3 sequence is 13 residues long. CDR3 in amino acids: CSAMGQGIHEQYF. CDR3 coding DNA: TGCAGCGCAATGGGACAGGGTATCCACGAGCAGTACTTC.

This clone was seen only once. V gene TRBV4-1 combines with J gene TRBJ2-5, with no clear D. This CDR3 contains 14 residues. The germline gives CDR1 MGHRA, CDR2 YSYEKL. Trimming left V 1 base short and J 4 bases short, with 10 bases between. The CDR3 protein is CASSQVVGVETQYF. The CDR3, as DNA: TGCGCCAGCAGCCAAGTAGTCGGAGTAGAGACCCAGTACTTC.

V is TRBV6-1 and J is TRBJ1-5; D perhaps matches TRBD1 (5 bases). Deletions cut 0 bases from V and 0 bases from J, with 15 bases between. CDR3 length: 18 amino acids. Germline V CDR1 and CDR2: MNHNS, SASEGT. CDR3: CASSEARGGPYSNQPQHF. In DNA, the CDR3 is TGTGCCAGCAGTGAAGCGCGCGGGGGACCTTATAGCAATCAGCCCCAGCATTTT.

This chain connects TRBV7-9 to TRBJ2-1; D possibly corresponds to TRBD2 (7 bases). V was clipped by 1 base and J by 9 bases, with 13 bases between them. The CDR3 is 14 residues long. Germline V gene sequence: CDR1 SEHNR, CDR2 FQNEAQ (reference sequence). The CDR3 coding sequence is TGTGCCAGCAGCTTAGAGGGGGGGCTGAGTGAGCAGTTCTTC. It yields the protein CASSLEGGLSEQFF. Filled out from reference TRBV7-9 and TRBJ2-1, the complete variable domain reads DTGVSQNPRHKITKRGQNVTFRCDPISEHNRLYWYRQTLGQGPEFLTYFQNEAQLEKSRLLSDRFSAERPKGSFSTLEIQRTEQGDSAMYLCASSLEGGLSEQFFGPGTRLTVL.

For the CDR3, the DNA is TGCGCCAGCAGGGTCGGGGGGTCCTACAATGAGCAGTTCTTC. This sequence encodes CASRVGGSYNEQFF. The V call is TRBV5-1, the J call TRBJ2-1; 7 nucleotides match TRBD2. CDR1 SGHRS and CDR2 YFSETQ come from the germline V gene. The CDR3 consists of 14 residues. The J segment lost 1 base and the V segment lost 5 bases, leaving 3 bases of the junction unmatched.

This clone has only one observation. The chain carries TRBV7-2 and TRBJ2-7, with D possibly TRBD2 on 6 matching bases. The ends were cut back, 0 bases at V and 2 bases at J, with 14 bases in the middle. CDR1 and CDR2 (germline): SGHTA, FQGNSA. The CDR3 covers 16 residues. CDR3 bases: TGTGCCAGCAGCTTAGCGGGGGGAATAGCGGCCTACGAGCAGTACTTC. The encoded protein is CASSLAGGIAAYEQYF.

This clone was seen once. The V and J genes are TRBV11-3 and TRBJ1-1; D may be TRBD1 (6 bases). Trimming left V 0 bases short and J 1 base short, with 12 bases between. This CDR3 has 16 residues. Per germline, CDR1 SGHNT and CDR2 YENEEA. The CDR3 region has the DNA TGTGCCAGCAGCTTAGATCCAGGGGCGGGGAACACTGAAGCTTTCTTT. Translating gives CASSLDPGAGNTEAFF.

The chain links TRBV11-1 to TRBJ2-3, with 7 bases that match TRBD2. This CDR3 is built from 15 residues. Germline assignment: CDR1 SGHAT and CDR2 FQDESV (reference sequence). With V trimmed by 5 bases and J by 1 base, 6 bases remained unmatched. CDR3 protein: CASSTRTRGTDTQYF. Here the CDR3 DNA reads TGTGCCAGCAGCACCCGGACTAGAGGCACAGATACGCAGTATTTT. Complete variable domain (other parts from reference TRBV11-1 and TRBJ2-3): EAEVAQSPRYKITEKSQAVAFWCDPISGHATLYWYRQILGQGPELLVQFQDESVVDDSQLPKDRFSAERLKGVDSTLKIQPAELGDSAMYLCASSTRTRGTDTQYFGPGTRLTVL.

This rearrangement joins TRBV5-1 to TRBJ2-3; 9 nucleotides line up with TRBD2. Germline V gene sequence: CDR1 SGHRS, CDR2 YFSETQ. Losses at the gene ends were 5 bases for V and 1 base for J; bases not matched to a gene: 8. CDR3 length: 16 residues. DNA for the CDR3: TGCGCCAGCAGTCTGGGGTCTAGCGGGGGCACAGATACGCAGTATTTT. This encodes CASSLGSSGGTDTQYF.

CDR3 in amino acids: CASSWTGEQPQHF. In DNA form, the CDR3 reads TGTGCCAGCAGTTGGACAGGTGAGCAGCCCCAGCATTTT. V and J are TRBV27 and TRBJ1-5; 7 bases align to TRBD1. CDR1 is MNHEY, CDR2 SMNVEV, per germline (reference sequence). V trimming: 4 bases; J trimming: 7 bases; junction bases outside the gene matches: 4. The CDR3 covers 13 residues.

V gene TRBV15 combines with J gene TRBJ2-7; 9 bases map to TRBD2. V trimming: 0 bases; J trimming: 2 bases; junction bases outside the gene matches: 14. Germline V CDR1 and CDR2: LNHNV, YYDKDF (reference sequence). The CDR3 is 19 amino acids. CDR3 region: CATSRDRVVGERGAYEQYF. CDR3 in DNA: TGTGCCACCAGCAGAGATCGGGTGGTAGGTGAGCGGGGGGCCTACGAGCAGTACTTC.

J is TRBJ1-1 and V is TRBV29-1, with D perhaps matching TRBD1 (5 bases). V shed 7 bases and J shed 5 bases, with 26 bases lying between them. The CDR3 loop spans 16 amino acids. Germline V gene sequence: CDR1 SQVTM, CDR2 ANQGSEA. This CDR3 reads CSAGGIGGPGQTEAFF. The DNA for the CDR3 is TGCAGCGCGGGAGGGATCGGGGGTCCAGGGCAAACTGAAGCTTTCTTT.

This chain links TRBV5-1 with TRBJ1-1, with TRBD1 as a possible D gene (5 bases). In germline, CDR1 is SGHRS, CDR2 YFSETQ. Deletions cut 0 bases from V and 4 bases from J, with 10 bases between. The CDR3 consists of 14 residues. Here the CDR3 DNA reads TGCGCCAGCAGCTTGGTGCAGGGAACCACTGAAGCTTTCTTT. Residues: CASSLVQGTTEAFF.

CDR3 residues: CASSANEGAYGYTF. As DNA, the CDR3 is TGTGCCAGCAGCGCGAACGAGGGGGCCTATGGCTACACCTTC. This chain uses TRBV9 with TRBJ1-2, with 7 bases that match TRBD1. J lost 4 bases, V lost 3 bases, and 6 bases had no gene match. The CDR3 is 14 amino acids. CDR1 and CDR2 from the germline V gene are SGDLS and YYNGEE.

The rearrangement uses TRBV29-1 and TRBJ1-4; TRBD1 agrees at 8 bases. CDR1 and CDR2 from the germline V gene are SQVTM and ANQGSEA. Trimming took 7 bases from V and 3 from J; bases not matched to a gene: 4. This CDR3 is built from 13 residues. Here the CDR3 reads CSAHRGSNEKLFF. In DNA, the CDR3 is TGCAGCGCCCACAGGGGGTCTAATGAAAAACTGTTTTTT.

The chain joins TRBV9 to TRBJ2-3; 10 nucleotides match TRBD2. Germline lookup yields CDR1 SGDLS and CDR2 YYNGEE. V was clipped by 0 bases and J by 3 bases; unmatched bases: 4. This CDR3 is built from 16 residues. CDR3: CASSVASGSNTDTQYF. The CDR3 DNA follows: TGTGCCAGCAGCGTAGCTAGCGGGAGTAATACAGATACGCAGTATTTT.